A single count supports the clone carrying this T cell receptor beta chain. The source of the sample is a study of blood T cell repertoires in COVID-19. Study-wide context: Acute and convalescent COVID-19 specimens originated in the United States, Italy and Spain.

Profiling relied on immunoSEQ multiplex PCR, and the TCRdb table lists in-frame clones only, not all of them. The sample includes around 130,000 clones, almost 85% of them seen just once. Per the germline V gene, CDR1 is SGHAT and CDR2 is FQNNGV. Trimming cost V 4 bases and J 9 bases, with 18 bases left between them. The CDR3 has 14 amino acids. The specimen was peripheral blood. This clonotype was sampled from a man in his fifties with acute or convalescent COVID-19. The rearrangement links TRBV11-2 to TRBJ2-5; perhaps TRBD1 as D (5 bases). CDR3 sequence reads: CASSSPRVRRAQYF. The CDR3 region has the DNA TGTGCCAGCAGCTCGCCCAGGGTTCGAAGGGCCCAGTACTTC.